These 5 T cell receptor beta chains originate from one sample sequenced in a study of cytomegalovirus exposure and HLA in healthy donors. The PCR made use of 60 Vbeta and 13 Jbeta primers. Sequencing was performed with immunoSEQ multiplex PCR; in TCRdb, only in-frame clones are kept and a portion is missing. The profile shows 90,000 or so clones, 82% of them singletons. Source material: PBMCs. These TCRs come from a man aged 45 to 65 in good health and CMV-seronegative.

V usage is TRBV7-2 and J usage is TRBJ2-5, with D possibly being TRBD2 (6 bases). CDR1 is SGHTA and CDR2 is FQGNSA in the germline V gene. CDR3 length equals 13 residues. The V end was cut by 6 bases, the J end by 5 bases, with 13 bases between. The CDR3 region has the DNA TGTGCCAGCAGGCCGACGGCGGGGGAGACCCAGTACTTC. Its protein is CASRPTAGETQYF.

The CDR3 DNA follows: TGCAGCGGGATATATCGGGAGACCCAGTACTTC. As protein: CSGIYRETQYF. The rearrangement links TRBV20-1 to TRBJ2-5, with D possibly TRBD2 on 5 matching bases. The germline CDR1 and CDR2 sequences are DFQATT and SNEGSKA (reference sequence). CDR3 length: 11 amino acids.

The J gene is TRBJ2-7, the V gene TRBV7-9; 11 bases map to TRBD1. This CDR3 has 16 amino acids. Trimming took 2 bases from V and 4 from J; bases not matched to a gene: 7. In germline, CDR1 is SEHNR, CDR2 FQNEAQ (reference sequence). CDR3 sequence: CASSLPSGTGGYEQYF. The CDR3, as DNA: TGTGCCAGCAGCTTACCCTCCGGGACAGGGGGTTACGAGCAGTACTTC. Full variable domain (missing parts from reference TRBV7-9 and TRBJ2-7): DTGVSQNPRHKITKRGQNVTFRCDPISEHNRLYWYRQTLGQGPEFLTYFQNEAQLEKSRLLSDRFSAERPKGSFSTLEIQRTEQGDSAMYLCASSLPSGTGGYEQYFGPGTRLTVT.

V usage is TRBV6-1 and J usage is TRBJ2-4, with D unresolved. The V gene lost 5 bases and the J gene lost 0 bases, with 8 bases spanning the gap. In germline, CDR1 is MNHNS, CDR2 SASEGT. The CDR3 totals 14 residues. The CDR3 protein is CASSSTLAKNIQYF. DNA of the CDR3: TGTGCCAGCAGTTCCACATTAGCCAAAAACATTCAGTACTTC.

The chain has TRBV5-1 and TRBJ2-7, with 8 bases matching TRBD1. V lost 4 bases to trimming and J lost 2 bases; unmatched junction nucleotides: 11. The germline V gene encodes CDR1 SGHRS and CDR2 YFSETQ. The CDR3 loop spans 16 amino acids. CDR3 residues: CASSIDPGGAPYEQYF. DNA for the CDR3: TGCGCCAGCAGCATAGATCCAGGGGGCGCGCCCTACGAGCAGTACTTC.